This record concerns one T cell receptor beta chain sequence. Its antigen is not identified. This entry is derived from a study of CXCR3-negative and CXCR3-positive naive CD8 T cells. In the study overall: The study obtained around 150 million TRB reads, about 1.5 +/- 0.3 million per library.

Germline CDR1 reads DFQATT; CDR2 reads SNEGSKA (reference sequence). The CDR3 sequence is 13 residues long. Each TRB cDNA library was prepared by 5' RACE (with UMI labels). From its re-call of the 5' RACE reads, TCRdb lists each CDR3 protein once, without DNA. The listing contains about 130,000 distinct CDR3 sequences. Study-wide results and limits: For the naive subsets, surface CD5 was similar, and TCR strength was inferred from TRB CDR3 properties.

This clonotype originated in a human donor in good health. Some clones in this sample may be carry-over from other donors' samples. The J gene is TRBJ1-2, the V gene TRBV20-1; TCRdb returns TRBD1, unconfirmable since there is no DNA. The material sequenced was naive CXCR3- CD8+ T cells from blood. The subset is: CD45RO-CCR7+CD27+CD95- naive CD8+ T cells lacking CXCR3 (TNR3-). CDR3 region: CSASNAGLYGYTF.